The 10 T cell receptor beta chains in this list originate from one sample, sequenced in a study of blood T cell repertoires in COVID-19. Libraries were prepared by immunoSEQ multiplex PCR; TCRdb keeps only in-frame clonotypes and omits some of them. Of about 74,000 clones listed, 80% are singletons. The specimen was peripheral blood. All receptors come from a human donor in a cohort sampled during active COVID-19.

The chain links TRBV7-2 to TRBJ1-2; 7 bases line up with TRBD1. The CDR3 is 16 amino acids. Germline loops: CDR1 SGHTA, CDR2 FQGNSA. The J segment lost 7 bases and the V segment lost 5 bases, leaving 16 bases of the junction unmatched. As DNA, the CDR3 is TGTGCCAGCAGCCCGCGAACCGACAGGGTTCGCTCTGGCTACACCTTC. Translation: CASSPRTDRVRSGYTF.

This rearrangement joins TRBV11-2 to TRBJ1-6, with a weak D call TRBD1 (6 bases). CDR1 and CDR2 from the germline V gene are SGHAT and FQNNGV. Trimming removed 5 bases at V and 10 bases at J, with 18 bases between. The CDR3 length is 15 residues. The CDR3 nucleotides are TGTGCCAGCAGCAAAACAGGGACCCGAGAGTCACCCCTCCACTTT. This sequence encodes CASSKTGTRESPLHF.

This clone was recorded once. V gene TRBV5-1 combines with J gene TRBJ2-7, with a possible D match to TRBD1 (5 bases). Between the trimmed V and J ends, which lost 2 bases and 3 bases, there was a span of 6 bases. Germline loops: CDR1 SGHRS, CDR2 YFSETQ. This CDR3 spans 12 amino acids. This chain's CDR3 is CASSFQGYEQYF. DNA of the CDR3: TGCGCCAGCAGCTTCCAGGGCTACGAGCAGTACTTC.

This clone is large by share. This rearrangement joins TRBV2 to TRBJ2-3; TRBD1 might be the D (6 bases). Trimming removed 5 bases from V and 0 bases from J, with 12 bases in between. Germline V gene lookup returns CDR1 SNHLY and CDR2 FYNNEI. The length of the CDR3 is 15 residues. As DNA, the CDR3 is TGTGCCAGCAGTCAAGGGACATCCAGCACAGATACGCAGTATTTT. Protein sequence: CASSQGTSSTDTQYF.

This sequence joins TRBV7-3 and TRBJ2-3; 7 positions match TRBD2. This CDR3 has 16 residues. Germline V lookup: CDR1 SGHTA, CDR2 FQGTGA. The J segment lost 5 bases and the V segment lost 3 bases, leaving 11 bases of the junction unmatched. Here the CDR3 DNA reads TGTGCCAGCAGCTTTTTCCCAGCGGGGAGCGGAGATACGCAGTATTTT. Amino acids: CASSFFPAGSGDTQYF.

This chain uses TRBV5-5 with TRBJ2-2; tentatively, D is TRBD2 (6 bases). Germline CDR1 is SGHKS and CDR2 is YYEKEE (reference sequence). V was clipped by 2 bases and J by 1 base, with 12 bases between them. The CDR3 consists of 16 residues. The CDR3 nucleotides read TGTGCCAGCAGCTTTATATACGGGAGGAACACCGGGGAGCTGTTTTTT. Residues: CASSFIYGRNTGELFF.

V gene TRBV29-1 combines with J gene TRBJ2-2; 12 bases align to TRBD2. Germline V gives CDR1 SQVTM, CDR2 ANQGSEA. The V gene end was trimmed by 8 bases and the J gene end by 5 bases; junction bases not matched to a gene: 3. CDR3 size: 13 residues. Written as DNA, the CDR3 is TGCAGCATGACTAGCGGGAGAACCGGGGAGCTGTTTTTT. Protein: CSMTSGRTGELFF.

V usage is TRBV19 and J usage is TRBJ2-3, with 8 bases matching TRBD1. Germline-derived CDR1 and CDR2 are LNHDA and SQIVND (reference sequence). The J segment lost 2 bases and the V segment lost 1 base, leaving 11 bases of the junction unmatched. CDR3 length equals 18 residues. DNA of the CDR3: TGTGCCAGTAGTATAGGGAGAGGGCAGGGGGCTTTCACAGATACGCAGTATTTT. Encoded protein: CASSIGRGQGAFTDTQYF.

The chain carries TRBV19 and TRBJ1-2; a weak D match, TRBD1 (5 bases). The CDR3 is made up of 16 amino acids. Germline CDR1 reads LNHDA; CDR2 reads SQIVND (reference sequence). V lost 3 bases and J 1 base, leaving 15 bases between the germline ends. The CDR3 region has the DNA TGTGCCAGTAGTATGGGTCCGGGTGACAGTAACTATGGCTACACCTTC. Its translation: CASSMGPGDSNYGYTF.

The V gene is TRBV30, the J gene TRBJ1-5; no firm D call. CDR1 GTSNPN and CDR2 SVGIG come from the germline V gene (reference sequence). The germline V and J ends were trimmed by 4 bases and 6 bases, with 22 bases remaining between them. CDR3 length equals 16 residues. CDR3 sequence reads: CAWIINGIQEGQPQHF. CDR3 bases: TGTGCCTGGATCATAAATGGGATCCAAGAGGGTCAGCCCCAGCATTTT.